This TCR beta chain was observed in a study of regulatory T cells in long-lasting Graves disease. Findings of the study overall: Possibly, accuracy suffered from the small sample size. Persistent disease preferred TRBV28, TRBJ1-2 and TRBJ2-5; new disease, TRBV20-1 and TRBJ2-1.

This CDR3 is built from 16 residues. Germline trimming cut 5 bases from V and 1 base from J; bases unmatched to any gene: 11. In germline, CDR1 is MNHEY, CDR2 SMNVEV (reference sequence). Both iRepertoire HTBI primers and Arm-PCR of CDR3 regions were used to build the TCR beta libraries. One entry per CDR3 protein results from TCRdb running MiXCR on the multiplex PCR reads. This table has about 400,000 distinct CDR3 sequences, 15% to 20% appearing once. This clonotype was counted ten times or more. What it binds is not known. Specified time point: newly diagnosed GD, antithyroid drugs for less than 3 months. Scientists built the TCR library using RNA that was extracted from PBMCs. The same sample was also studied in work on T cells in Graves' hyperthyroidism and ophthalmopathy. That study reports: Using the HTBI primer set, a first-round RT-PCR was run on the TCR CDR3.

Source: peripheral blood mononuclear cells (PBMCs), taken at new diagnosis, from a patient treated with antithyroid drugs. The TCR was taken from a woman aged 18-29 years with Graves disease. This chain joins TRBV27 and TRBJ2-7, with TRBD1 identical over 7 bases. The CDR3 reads CASSPPGTELSYEQYF. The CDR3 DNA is TGTGCCAGCAGTCCCCCGGGGACAGAGCTTTCCTACGAGCAGTACTTC.